The entry below gives a single T cell receptor (beta chain) sequence along with its context. Its antigen is unknown. This sample is part of a study of CD8 T cells in ankylosing spondylitis. Study-wide results and limits: Ankylosing spondylitis blood seemed to carry a telltale TCR beta motif made of fewer than ten highly homologous variants. It was reported that disease-linked clones were significantly enriched in matched ankylosing spondylitis synovial fluid. Several of the motif variants were reported before in synovial fluid and blood from reactive arthritis.

With V trimmed by 2 bases and J by 1 base, 14 bases remained unmatched. From germline, CDR1 is LNHNV and CDR2 YYDKDF (reference sequence). This CDR3 spans 20 amino acids. Libraries for TCR beta were made by quantitative 5'-RACE with molecular barcodes. TCRdb itself ran the 5' RACE reads through MiXCR, one entry per CDR3 protein. The sample shows fewer than 450,000 distinct CDR3 sequences, 17% of them seen only once. Specimen: blood, either unsorted or a sorted T cell fraction (not recorded which). This receptor was taken from a male donor with ankylosing spondylitis. V is TRBV15 and J is TRBJ2-5; the match to TRBD2 covers 12 bases. Here the CDR3 reads CATSRQRAGLAGQFQETQYF. DNA for the CDR3: TGTGCCACCAGCAGACAACGGGCAGGACTAGCGGGGCAATTCCAAGAGACCCAGTACTTC.